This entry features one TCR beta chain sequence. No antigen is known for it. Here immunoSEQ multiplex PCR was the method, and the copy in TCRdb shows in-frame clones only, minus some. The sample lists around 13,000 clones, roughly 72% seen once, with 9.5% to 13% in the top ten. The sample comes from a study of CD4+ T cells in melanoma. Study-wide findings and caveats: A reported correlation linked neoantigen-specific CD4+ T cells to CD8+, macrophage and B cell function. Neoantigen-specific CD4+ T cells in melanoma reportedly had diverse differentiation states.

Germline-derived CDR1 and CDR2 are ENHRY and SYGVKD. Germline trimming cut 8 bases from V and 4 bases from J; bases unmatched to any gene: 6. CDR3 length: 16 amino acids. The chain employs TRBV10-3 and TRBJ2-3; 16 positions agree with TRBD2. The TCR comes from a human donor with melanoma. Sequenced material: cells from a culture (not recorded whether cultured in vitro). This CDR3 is CAIGTSGGAIADTQYF. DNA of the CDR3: TGTGCCATCGGGACTAGCGGGGGGGCCATCGCAGATACGCAGTATTTT.